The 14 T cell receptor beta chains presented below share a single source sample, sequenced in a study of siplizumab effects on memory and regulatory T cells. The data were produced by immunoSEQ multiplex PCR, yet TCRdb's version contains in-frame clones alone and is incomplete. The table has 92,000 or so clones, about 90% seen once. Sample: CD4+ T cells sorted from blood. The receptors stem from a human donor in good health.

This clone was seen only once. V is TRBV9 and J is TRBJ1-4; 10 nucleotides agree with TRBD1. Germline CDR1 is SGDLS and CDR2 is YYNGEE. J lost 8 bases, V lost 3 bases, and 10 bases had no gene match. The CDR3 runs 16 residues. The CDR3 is CASSAPSGTGVEKLFF. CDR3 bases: TGTGCCAGCAGCGCCCCGTCCGGGACAGGGGTGGAAAAACTGTTTTTT.

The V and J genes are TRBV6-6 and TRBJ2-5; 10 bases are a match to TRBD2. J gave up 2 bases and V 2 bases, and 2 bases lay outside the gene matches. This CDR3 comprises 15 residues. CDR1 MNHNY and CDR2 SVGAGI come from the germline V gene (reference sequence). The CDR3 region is CASSYTGLAQETQYF. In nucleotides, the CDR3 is TGTGCCAGCAGTTACACGGGACTAGCGCAAGAGACCCAGTACTTC.

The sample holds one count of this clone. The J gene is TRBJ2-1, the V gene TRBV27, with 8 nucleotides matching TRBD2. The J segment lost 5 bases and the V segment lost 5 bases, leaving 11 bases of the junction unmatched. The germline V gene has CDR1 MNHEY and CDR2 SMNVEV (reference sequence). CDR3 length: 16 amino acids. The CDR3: CASSPLAGYVDNEQFF. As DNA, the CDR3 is TGTGCCAGCAGTCCATTAGCGGGATACGTCGACAATGAGCAGTTCTTC.

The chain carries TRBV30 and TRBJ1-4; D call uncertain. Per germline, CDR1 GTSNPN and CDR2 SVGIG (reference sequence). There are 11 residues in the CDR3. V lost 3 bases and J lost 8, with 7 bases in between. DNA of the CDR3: TGTGCCTGGAGCCGTCGGGAAAAACTGTTTTTT. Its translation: CAWSRREKLFF.

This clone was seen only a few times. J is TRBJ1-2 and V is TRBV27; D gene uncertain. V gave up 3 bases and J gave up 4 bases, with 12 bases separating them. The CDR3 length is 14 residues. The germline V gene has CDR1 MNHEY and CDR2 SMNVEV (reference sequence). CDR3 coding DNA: TGTGCCAGCAGTTTCACGGCGCTCAGCTATGGCTACACCTTC. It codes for CASSFTALSYGYTF.

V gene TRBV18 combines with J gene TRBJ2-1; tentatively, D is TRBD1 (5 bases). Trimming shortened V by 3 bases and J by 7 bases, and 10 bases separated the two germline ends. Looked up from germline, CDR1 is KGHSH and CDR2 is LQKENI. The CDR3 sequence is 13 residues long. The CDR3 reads CASSPRAGNEQFF. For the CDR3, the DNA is TGTGCCAGCTCACCCAGGGCCGGTAATGAGCAGTTCTTC.

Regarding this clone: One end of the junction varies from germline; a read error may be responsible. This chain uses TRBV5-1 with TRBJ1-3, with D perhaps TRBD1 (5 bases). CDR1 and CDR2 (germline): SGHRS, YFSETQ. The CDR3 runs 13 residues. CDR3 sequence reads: CASSFQGRNTIYF. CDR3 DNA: TGTGCCAGCAGCTTCCAGGGCAGAAACACCATATATTTT.

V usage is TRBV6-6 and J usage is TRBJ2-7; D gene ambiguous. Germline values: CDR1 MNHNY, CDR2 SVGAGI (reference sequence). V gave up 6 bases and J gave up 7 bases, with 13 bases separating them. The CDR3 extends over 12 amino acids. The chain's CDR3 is CASRLPNEEQYF. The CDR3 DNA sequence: TGTGCCAGCAGACTCCCAAACGAGGAGCAGTACTTC.

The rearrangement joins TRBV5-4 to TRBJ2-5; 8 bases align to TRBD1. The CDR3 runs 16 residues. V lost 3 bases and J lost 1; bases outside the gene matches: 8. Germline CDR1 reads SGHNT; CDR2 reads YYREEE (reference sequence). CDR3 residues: CASSSGQGRGQETQYF. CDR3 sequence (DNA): TGTGCCAGCAGCTCTGGACAGGGCAGGGGCCAAGAGACCCAGTACTTC. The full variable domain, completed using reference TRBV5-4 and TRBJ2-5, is ETGVTQSPTHLIKTRGQQVTLRCSSQSGHNTVSWYQQALGQGPQFIFQYYREEENGRGNFPPRFSGLQFPNYSSELNVNALELDDSALYLCASSSGQGRGQETQYFGPGTRLLVL.

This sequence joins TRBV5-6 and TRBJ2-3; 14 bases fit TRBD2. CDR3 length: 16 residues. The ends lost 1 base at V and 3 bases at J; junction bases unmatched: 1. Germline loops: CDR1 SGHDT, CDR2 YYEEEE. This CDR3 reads CASSLRTSGRTDTQYF. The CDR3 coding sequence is TGTGCCAGCAGCTTGAGGACTAGCGGGAGGACAGATACGCAGTATTTT.

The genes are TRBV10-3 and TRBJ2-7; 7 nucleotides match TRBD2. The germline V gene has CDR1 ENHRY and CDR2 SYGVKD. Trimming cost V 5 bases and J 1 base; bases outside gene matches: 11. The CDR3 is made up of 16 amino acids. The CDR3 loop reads CAISPGLVTGSYEQYF. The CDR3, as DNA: TGTGCCATCAGTCCCGGACTAGTGACCGGATCCTACGAGCAGTACTTC.

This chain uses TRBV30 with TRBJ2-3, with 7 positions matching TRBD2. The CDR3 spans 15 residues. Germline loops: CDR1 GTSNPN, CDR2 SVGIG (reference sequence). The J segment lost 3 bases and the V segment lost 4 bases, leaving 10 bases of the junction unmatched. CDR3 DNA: TGTGCCTGGACTCAGGCGGGAGTTGGGACAGATACGCAGTATTTT. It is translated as CAWTQAGVGTDTQYF.

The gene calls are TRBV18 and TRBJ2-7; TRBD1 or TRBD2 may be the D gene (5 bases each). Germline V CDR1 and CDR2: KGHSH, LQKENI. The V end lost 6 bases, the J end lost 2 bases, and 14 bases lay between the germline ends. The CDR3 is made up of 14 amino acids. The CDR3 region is CASSPGTDTYEQYF. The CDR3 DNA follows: TGTGCCAGCTCTCCCGGGACGGATACCTACGAGCAGTACTTC.

CDR3 sequence reads: CASSFKLAGDNEQFF. The CDR3 DNA is TGTGCCAGCAGCTTCAAACTAGCGGGGGACAATGAGCAGTTCTTC. The chain combines TRBV5-4 with TRBJ2-1; 11 bases map to TRBD2. Trimming at V came to 2 bases and at J to 5 bases, leaving 3 bases not matched to a gene. CDR1 is SGHNT and CDR2 is YYREEE in the germline V gene (reference sequence). This CDR3 has 15 residues.